The entry that follows covers one T cell receptor (beta chain) sequence. The data stem from a study of technical replicates of blood from four donors. The CDR3 extends over 17 amino acids. Germline-derived CDR1 and CDR2 are SGHDT and YYEEEE. With V trimmed by 2 bases and J by 0 bases, 6 bases remained unmatched. Clones were sequenced by immunoSEQ multiplex PCR, and TCRdb holds only the in-frame ones, with some missing. The sample includes approximately 29,000 clones, more than 90% of them seen just once. The source is a human donor in good health. Some clones in this sample may be carry-over from other donors' samples. The rearrangement uses TRBV5-6 and TRBJ1-3, with 9 positions matching TRBD1. The specimen sequenced was PBMCs. The CDR3 loop reads CASSLTGGPISGNTIYF. Written as DNA, the CDR3 is TGTGCCAGCAGCTTAACAGGGGGCCCTATCTCTGGAAACACCATATATTTT.